The following is a T cell receptor (beta chain) sequence with its context. This entry belongs to a study of blood T cell repertoires in COVID-19. Across the whole study: Material from acute and convalescent COVID-19 was sourced from the United States, Italy and Spain. PBMCs, B-cell-depleted T cells, or T cells provided the cDNA or gDNA that made up the material.

Participant age was about 18 to 89 years, and participants resided in roughly 25 US areas. The CDR3 has 14 amino acids. CDR1 is SGHVS, CDR2 FQNEAQ, per germline. Unmatched junction bases numbered 3, after V lost 3 bases and J lost 3 bases. The assay was immunoSEQ multiplex PCR, and TCRdb's table has in-frame clones only and misses some. The data contain approximately 330,000 clones, 65% to 90% of them singletons. The sample was PBMCs or T cells enriched from blood (not recorded which). This receptor was obtained from a woman in her thirties or forties with acute COVID-19. The chain employs TRBV7-8 and TRBJ1-2; TRBD1 matches 8 bases. The CDR3 protein is CASSLGQADYGYTF. Written as DNA, the CDR3 is TGTGCCAGCAGCTTGGGACAGGCGGACTATGGCTACACCTTC.